The present TCR beta chain was sequenced within a study of Tregs in tolerant kidney transplant recipients. Using immunoSEQ multiplex PCR, the repertoire was profiled, and TCRdb retains in-frame clones only, with some absent. The sample lists about 81,000 clones; more than 85% were seen once. The CDR3 extends over 16 amino acids. V was trimmed by 2 bases and J by 6 bases, leaving 16 bases between them. The germline V gene encodes CDR1 SGHVS and CDR2 FQNEAQ. The nonmyeloablative bone marrow transplants came from related graft donors, with transient mixed chimerism. Unstimulated regulatory T cells (CD4+CD25+CD127-), CD4+CD25- non-regulatory cells, CD4 and CD8 cells were FACS-sorted from thawed PBMCs. Of note for this clone: Its antigen is not identified.

General study points: Activated donor B cell expansion appeared to reveal the most relevant donor-specific TCRbeta repertoire.

The receptor was isolated from a human patient who received a combined kidney and bone marrow transplant. Some T cells may be transferred from the graft donor. The V gene is TRBV7-8, the J gene TRBJ2-2; tentatively, D is TRBD2 (6 bases). The material sequenced was CD4+ T cells from blood (PBMCs), taken 24 months after the transplant. CDR3 loop: CASSLRSGVYPGELFF. DNA of the CDR3: TGTGCCAGCAGCTTAAGGTCGGGAGTTTATCCCGGGGAGCTGTTTTTT.